What follows are 13 T cell receptor beta chains derived from one specimen sequenced in a study of regulatory T cells in long-lasting Graves disease. Time point specified: newly diagnosed GD, antithyroid drugs for less than 3 months. The TCR library used RNA extracted from PBMCs. Sequencing libraries for TCR beta were prepared with iRepertoire HTBI primers and Arm-PCR of CDR3 regions. Each CDR3 protein is one row after TCRdb ran MiXCR on the multiplex PCR reads. The sample holds 440,000 or so distinct CDR3 sequences, just under 15% seen once. These data were also filed under a second study, of T cells in Graves' hyperthyroidism and ophthalmopathy.

The sample was peripheral blood mononuclear cells (PBMCs), taken at new diagnosis, from a patient treated with antithyroid drugs. Every receptor here comes from a woman in her twenties or thirties with Graves disease.

The chain employs TRBV2 and TRBJ2-6; D unclear. V lost 7 bases and J lost 0, with 7 bases in between. The CDR3 runs to 14 residues. Germline V lookup: CDR1 SNHLY, CDR2 FYNNEI. The CDR3: CASTKGSGANVLTF. DNA for the CDR3: TGTGCCAGCACTAAGGGCTCTGGGGCCAACGTCCTGACTTTC. Full variable domain (remainder filled in from reference TRBV2 and TRBJ2-6): EPEVTQTPSHQVTQMGQEVILRCVPISNHLYFYWYRQILGQKVEFLVSFYNNEISEKSEIFDDQFSVERPDGSNFTLKIRSTKLEDSAMYFCASTKGSGANVLTFGAGSRLTVL.

This clonotype was counted at least ten times. The chain employs TRBV5-1 and TRBJ2-3; D unclear. The CDR3 is made up of 15 amino acids. Germline assignment: CDR1 SGHRS and CDR2 YFSETQ. V lost 1 base, J lost 3 bases, and 12 bases lay in between. The DNA of the CDR3 is TGCGCCAGCAGCTTGATGCAGGCCGGTACAGATACGCAGTATTTT. Protein: CASSLMQAGTDTQYF.

The chain links TRBV24-1 to TRBJ2-1; weak D call: TRBD1 (5 bases). Between the trimmed V and J ends, which lost 6 bases and 6 bases, there was a span of 11 bases. This CDR3 comprises 13 residues. Germline loops: CDR1 KGHDR, CDR2 SFDVKD. CDR3 coding DNA: TGTGCCACCAGTTCTTGGGGCTGCAATGAGCAGTTCTTC. It encodes CATSSWGCNEQFF.

This clonotype was seen many times. The chain links TRBV5-1 to TRBJ2-1; 13 nucleotides align to TRBD2. The CDR3 loop spans 15 amino acids. Germline V gene data show CDR1 as SGHRS and CDR2 as YFSETQ. J gave up 8 bases and V 4 bases, and 6 bases lay outside the gene matches. The CDR3 nucleotides are TGCGCCAGCAGCATCGGGACTAGCGGGAAGCATGAGCAGTTCTTC. It codes for CASSIGTSGKHEQFF.

This clonotype was recorded many times. J is TRBJ2-1 and V is TRBV20-1, with 10 bases identical to TRBD2. The V gene's germline CDR1 is DFQATT and CDR2 SNEGSKA (reference sequence). This CDR3 is 17 amino acids long. V lost 0 bases and J lost 5; bases outside the gene matches: 10. In DNA form, the CDR3 reads TGCAGTGCTAGAGATGTCCTAGCGGGAGATCGAAACAATGAGCAGTTCTTC. This sequence encodes CSARDVLAGDRNNEQFF.

This clonotype was picked up many times. V is TRBV11-2 and J is TRBJ1-1; TRBD1 matches at 7 bases. This CDR3 has 17 residues. Germline trimming cut 2 bases from V and 1 base from J; bases unmatched to any gene: 10. Germline V CDR1 and CDR2: SGHAT, FQNNGV. CDR3: CASSLQSSGQANTEAFF. The CDR3 region has the DNA TGTGCCAGCAGCTTACAAAGCTCCGGACAGGCGAACACTGAAGCTTTCTTT.

The rearrangement joins TRBV5-1 to TRBJ2-2, with D possibly being TRBD1 (5 bases). Germline V gene data show CDR1 as SGHRS and CDR2 as YFSETQ. The CDR3 runs 16 residues. The V and J ends lost 0 bases and 3 bases respectively, with 12 bases between them. CDR3 nucleotides: TGCGCCAGCAGCTTGGCCGAAGGGGTACACACCGGGGAGCTGTTTTTT. Protein sequence: CASSLAEGVHTGELFF. The full variable domain, completed using reference TRBV5-1 and TRBJ2-2, is KAGVTQTPRYLIKTRGQQVTLSCSPISGHRSVSWYQQTPGQGLQFLFEYFSETQRNKGNFPGRFSGRQFSNSRSEMNVSTLELGDSALYLCASSLAEGVHTGELFFGEGSRLTVL.

Only a few counts were recorded for this clonotype. The chain recombines TRBV7-9 with TRBJ2-2; D is perhaps TRBD2 (5 bases). CDR1 is SEHNR, CDR2 FQNEAQ, per germline (reference sequence). This CDR3 has 17 residues. Trimming stripped 3 bases from V and 3 bases from J, with 17 bases between. The CDR3 sequence: CASSFQGLASDTGELFF. The CDR3 DNA is TGTGCCAGCAGCTTTCAAGGCCTAGCCTCGGACACCGGGGAGCTGTTTTTT.

This clonotype was counted between two and nine times. V is TRBV6-5 and J is TRBJ1-2; D possibly corresponds to TRBD1 (5 bases). Between the trimmed V and J ends, which lost 1 base and 7 bases, there was a span of 10 bases. The CDR3 is 13 residues long. CDR1 and CDR2 (germline): MNHEY, SVGAGI. CDR3 DNA sequence: TGTGCCAGCAGTTACTTTCAGGGAGGTGGCTACACCTTC. This translates into CASSYFQGGGYTF.

V is TRBV11-2 and J is TRBJ2-3; TRBD2 aligns across 9 bases. The V gene's germline CDR1 is SGHAT and CDR2 FQNNGV. The CDR3 loop spans 15 amino acids. Trimming took 2 bases from V and 3 from J; bases not matched to a gene: 3. CDR3 amino acids: CASSLMGLATDTQYF. The CDR3 DNA follows: TGTGCCAGCAGCTTAATGGGACTAGCAACAGATACGCAGTATTTT. Combining the CDR3 with reference TRBV11-2 and TRBJ2-3 gives the whole variable domain EAGVAQSPRYKIIEKRQSVAFWCNPISGHATLYWYQQILGQGPKLLIQFQNNGVVDDSQLPKDRFSAERLKGVDSTLKIQPAKLEDSAVYLCASSLMGLATDTQYFGPGTRLTVL.

V is TRBV12-3 or TRBV12-4 and J is TRBJ2-1, with D unclear. This CDR3 spans 14 amino acids. V was clipped by 4 bases and J by 7 bases, with 14 bases between them. The CDR3 protein is CASSSIRYPNEQFF. The CDR3 DNA reads TGTGCCAGCAGTTCAATTAGGTACCCTAATGAGCAGTTCTTC.

This clonotype showed up just a few times. CDR3 sequence reads: CSVVIGELFF. In DNA form, the CDR3 reads TGCAGCGTTGTTATCGGGGAGCTGTTTTTT. The rearrangement uses TRBV29-1 and TRBJ2-2; no clear D. V gave up 4 bases and J gave up 7 bases, with 4 bases separating them. CDR1 and CDR2 from the germline V gene are SQVTM and ANQGSEA. The CDR3 runs 10 residues.

This chain joins TRBV6-2 or TRBV6-3 and TRBJ2-7; D remains unclear. V was pared by 11 bases and J by 1 base, with 18 bases between. The CDR3 sequence is 14 residues long. Germline-derived CDR1 and CDR2 are MNHEY and SVGEGT. CDR3 region: CAVKHRVHSYEQYF. The CDR3, as DNA: TGTGCCGTGAAACACCGGGTTCATTCCTACGAGCAGTACTTC.